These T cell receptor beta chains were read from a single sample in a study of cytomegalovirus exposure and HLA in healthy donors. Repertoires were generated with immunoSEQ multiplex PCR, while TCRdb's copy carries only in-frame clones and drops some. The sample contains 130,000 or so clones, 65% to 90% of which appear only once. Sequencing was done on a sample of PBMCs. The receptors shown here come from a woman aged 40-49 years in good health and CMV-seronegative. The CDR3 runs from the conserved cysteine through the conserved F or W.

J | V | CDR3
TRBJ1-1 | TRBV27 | CASITGTEAFF
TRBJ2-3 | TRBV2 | CASSPHSDTQYF
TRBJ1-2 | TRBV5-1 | CASSLGTGLSVGYGYTF
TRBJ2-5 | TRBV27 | CASSLSPPRRTGGMETQYF
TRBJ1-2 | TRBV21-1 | CASIKEEVRVCGYTF
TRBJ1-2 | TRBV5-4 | CASSQGDSPYGYTF
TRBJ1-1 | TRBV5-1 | CASSLPGQGFTEAFF
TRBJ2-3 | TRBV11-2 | CASSLRGYTDTQYF
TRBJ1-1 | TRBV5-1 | CASSLVAGQGHTEAFF
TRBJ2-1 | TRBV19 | CASSPVAGGAFNEQFF
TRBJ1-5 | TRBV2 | CASSGTGANQPQHF
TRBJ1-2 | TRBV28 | CASSPPTLAALSNYGYTF
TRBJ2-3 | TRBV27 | CASSRRDRVGKDTQYF
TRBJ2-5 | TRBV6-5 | CASSVAGTPETQYF
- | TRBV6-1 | CASSSAQAGTYEQYF